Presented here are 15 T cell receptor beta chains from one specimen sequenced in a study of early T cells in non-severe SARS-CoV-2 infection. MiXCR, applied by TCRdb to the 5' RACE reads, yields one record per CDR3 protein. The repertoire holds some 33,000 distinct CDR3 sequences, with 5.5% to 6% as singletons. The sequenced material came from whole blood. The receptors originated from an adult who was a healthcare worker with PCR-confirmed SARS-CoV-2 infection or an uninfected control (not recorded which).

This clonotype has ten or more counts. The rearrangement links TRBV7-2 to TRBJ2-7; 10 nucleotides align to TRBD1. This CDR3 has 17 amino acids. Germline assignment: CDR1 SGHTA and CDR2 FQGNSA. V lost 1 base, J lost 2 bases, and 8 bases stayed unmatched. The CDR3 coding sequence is TGTGCCAGCAGCTTAGTGACAGGGGGCGCGGCTCCCTACGAGCAGTACTTC. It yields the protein CASSLVTGGAAPYEQYF.

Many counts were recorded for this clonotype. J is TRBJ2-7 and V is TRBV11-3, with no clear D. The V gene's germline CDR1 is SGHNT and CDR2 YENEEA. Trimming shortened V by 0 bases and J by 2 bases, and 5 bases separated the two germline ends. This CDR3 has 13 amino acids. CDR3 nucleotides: TGTGCCAGCAGCTTAGATGAGACCTACGAGCAGTACTTC. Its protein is CASSLDETYEQYF.

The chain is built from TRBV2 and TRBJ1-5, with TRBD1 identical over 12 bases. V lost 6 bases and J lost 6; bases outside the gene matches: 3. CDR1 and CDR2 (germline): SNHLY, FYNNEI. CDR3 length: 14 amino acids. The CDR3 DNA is TGTGCCAGCAGGGGACAGGGGGCCGGTCAGCCCCAGCATTTT. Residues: CASRGQGAGQPQHF.

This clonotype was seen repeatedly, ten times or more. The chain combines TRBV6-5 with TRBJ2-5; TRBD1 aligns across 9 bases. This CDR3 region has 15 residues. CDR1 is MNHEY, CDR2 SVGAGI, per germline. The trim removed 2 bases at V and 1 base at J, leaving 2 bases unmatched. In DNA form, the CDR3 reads TGTGCCAGCAGTTACCTGGGACAGGGCCAAGAGACCCAGTACTTC. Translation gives CASSYLGQGQETQYF.

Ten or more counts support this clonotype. The CDR3 sequence: CATSRDSGGLADTQYF. The DNA for the CDR3 is TGTGCCACCAGCAGAGATTCAGGGGGCCTCGCAGATACGCAGTATTTT. The V gene is TRBV15, the J gene TRBJ2-3, with TRBD1 matching over 8 bases. From germline, CDR1 is LNHNV and CDR2 YYDKDF (reference sequence). This CDR3 spans 16 amino acids. V shed 0 bases, J shed 4 bases, and the junction held 6 bases outside the gene matches. Full variable domain (outside the CDR3, taken from reference TRBV15 and TRBJ2-3): DAMVIQNPRYQVTQFGKPVTLSCSQTLNHNVMYWYQQKSSQAPKLLFHYYDKDFNNEADTPDNFQSRRPNTSFCFLDIRSPGLGDTAMYLCATSRDSGGLADTQYFGPGTRLTVL.

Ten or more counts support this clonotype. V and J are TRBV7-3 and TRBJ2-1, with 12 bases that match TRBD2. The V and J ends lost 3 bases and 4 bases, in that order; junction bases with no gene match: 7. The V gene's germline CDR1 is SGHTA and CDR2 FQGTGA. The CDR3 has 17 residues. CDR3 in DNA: TGTGCCAGCAGCTTCCAACCCGGACTAGCGGGGTACAATGAGCAGTTCTTC. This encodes CASSFQPGLAGYNEQFF.

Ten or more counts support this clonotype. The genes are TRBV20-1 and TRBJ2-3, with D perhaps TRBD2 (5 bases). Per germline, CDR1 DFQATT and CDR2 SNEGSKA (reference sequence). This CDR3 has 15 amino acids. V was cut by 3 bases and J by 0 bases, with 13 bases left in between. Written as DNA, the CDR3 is TGCAGTGCTAGGCGAGCGGAGTCTAGCACAGATACGCAGTATTTT. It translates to CSARRAESSTDTQYF.

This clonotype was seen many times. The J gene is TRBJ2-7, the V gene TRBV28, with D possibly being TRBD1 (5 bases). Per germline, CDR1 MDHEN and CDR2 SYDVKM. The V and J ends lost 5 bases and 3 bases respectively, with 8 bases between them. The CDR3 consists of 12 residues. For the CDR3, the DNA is TGTGCCAGCAGTCTCGACAGCTACGAGCAGTACTTC. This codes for CASSLDSYEQYF.

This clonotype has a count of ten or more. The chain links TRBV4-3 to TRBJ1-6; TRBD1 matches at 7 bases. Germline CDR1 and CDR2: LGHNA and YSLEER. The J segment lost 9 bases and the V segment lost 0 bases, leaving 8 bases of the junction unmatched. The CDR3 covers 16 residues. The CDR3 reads CASSQDPRGQGSPLHF. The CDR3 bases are TGCGCCAGCAGCCAAGATCCTAGGGGGCAGGGTTCACCCCTCCACTTT.

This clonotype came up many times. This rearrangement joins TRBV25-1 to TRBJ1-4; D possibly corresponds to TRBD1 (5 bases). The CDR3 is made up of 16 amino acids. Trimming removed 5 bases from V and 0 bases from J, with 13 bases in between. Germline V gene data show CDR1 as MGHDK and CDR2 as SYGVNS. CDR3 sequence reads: CASSHGTFATNEKLFF. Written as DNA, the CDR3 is TGTGCCAGCAGTCACGGGACTTTTGCAACTAATGAAAAACTGTTTTTT.

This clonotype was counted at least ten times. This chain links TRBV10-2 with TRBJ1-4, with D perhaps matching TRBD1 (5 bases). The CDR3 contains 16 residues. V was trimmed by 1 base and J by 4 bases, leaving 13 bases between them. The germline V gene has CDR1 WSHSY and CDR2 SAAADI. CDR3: CASSEWVGTGNEKLFF. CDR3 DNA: TGCGCCAGCAGTGAGTGGGTCGGGACTGGTAATGAAAAACTGTTTTTT.

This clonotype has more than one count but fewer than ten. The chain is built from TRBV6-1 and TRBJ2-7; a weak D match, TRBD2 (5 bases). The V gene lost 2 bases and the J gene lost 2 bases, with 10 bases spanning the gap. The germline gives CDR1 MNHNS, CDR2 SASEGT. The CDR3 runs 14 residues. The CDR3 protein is CASSEKEEAYEQYF. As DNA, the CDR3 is TGTGCCAGCAGTGAAAAGGAGGAGGCCTACGAGCAGTACTTC.

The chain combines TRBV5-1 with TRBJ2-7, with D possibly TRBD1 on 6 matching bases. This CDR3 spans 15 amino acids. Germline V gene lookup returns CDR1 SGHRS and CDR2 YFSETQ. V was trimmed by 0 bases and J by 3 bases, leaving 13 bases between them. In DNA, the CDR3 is TGCGCCAGCAGCTTGGCCCCGGGACAAGACTACGAGCAGTACTTC. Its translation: CASSLAPGQDYEQYF.

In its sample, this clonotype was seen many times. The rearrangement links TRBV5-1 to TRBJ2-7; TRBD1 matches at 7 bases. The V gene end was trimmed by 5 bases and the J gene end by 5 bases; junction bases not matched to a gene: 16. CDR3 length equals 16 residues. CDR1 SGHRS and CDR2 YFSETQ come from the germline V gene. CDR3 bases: TGCGCCAGCAGTTTCTTTCTTCCGGGACAGTCGGACGAGCAGTACTTC. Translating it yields CASSFFLPGQSDEQYF. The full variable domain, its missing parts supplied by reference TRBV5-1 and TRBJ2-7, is KAGVTQTPRYLIKTRGQQVTLSCSPISGHRSVSWYQQTPGQGLQFLFEYFSETQRNKGNFPGRFSGRQFSNSRSEMNVSTLELGDSALYLCASSFFLPGQSDEQYFGPGTRLTVT.

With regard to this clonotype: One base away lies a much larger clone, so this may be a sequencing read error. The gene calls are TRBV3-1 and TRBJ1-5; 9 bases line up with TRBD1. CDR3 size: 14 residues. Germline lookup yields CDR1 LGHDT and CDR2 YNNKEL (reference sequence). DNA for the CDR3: TGTGCCAACAGCCAAGGACAGGGGAGTCAGCCCCAGCATTTT. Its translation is CANSQGQGSQPQHF.